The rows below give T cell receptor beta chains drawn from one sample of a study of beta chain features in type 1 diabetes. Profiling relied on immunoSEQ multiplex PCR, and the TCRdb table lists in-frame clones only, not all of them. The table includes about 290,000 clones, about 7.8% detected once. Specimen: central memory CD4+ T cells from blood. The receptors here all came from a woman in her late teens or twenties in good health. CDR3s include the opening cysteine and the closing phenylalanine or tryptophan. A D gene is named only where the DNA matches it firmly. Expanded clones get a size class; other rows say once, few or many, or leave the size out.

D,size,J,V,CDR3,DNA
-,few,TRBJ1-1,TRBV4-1,CASSQGLINTEAFF,TGCGCCAGCAGCCAAGGTTTAATCAACACTGAAGCTTTCTTT
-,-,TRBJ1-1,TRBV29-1,CSVVIFGVRFTEAFF,TGCAGCGTTGTGATCTTCGGGGTTAGGTTCACTGAAGCTTTCTTT
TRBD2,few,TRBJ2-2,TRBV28,CASRPGLAATGELFF,TGTGCCAGCAGGCCGGGACTAGCGGCCACCGGGGAGCTGTTTTTT
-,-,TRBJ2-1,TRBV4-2,CASSQNNEQFF,TGTGCCAGCAGCCAGAACAATGAGCAGTTCTTC
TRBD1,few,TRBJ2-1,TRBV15,CATSRDRGAYNEQFF,TGTGCCACCAGCAGGGACAGGGGGGCTTACAATGAGCAGTTCTTC
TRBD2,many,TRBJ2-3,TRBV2,CASRYLGLAGDTQYF,TGTGCCAGCAGATACCTGGGACTAGCGGGTGATACGCAGTATTTT
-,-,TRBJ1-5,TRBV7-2,CASSLLGEPQHF,TGTGCCAGCAGCTTATTAGGCGAACCCCAGCATTTT
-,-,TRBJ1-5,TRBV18,CASSPSGRGNQPQHF,TGTGCCAGCTCCCCGTCTGGCAGGGGCAATCAGCCCCAGCATTTT
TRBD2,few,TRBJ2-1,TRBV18,CASSPGTTDNEQFF,TGTGCCAGCTCACCCGGGACTACAGACAATGAGCAGTTCTTC
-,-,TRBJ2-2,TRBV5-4,CASSFNRDTGELFF,TGTGCCAGCAGCTTCAACAGGGACACCGGGGAGCTGTTTTTT
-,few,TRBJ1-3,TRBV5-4,CASSLEWGNTIYF,TGTGCCAGCAGCTTGGAGTGGGGAAACACCATATATTTT
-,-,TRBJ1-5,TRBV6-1,CASSDRRGNQPQHF,TGTGCCAGCAGCGATAGGAGGGGCAATCAGCCCCAGCATTTT
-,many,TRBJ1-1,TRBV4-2,CASSQNTEAFF,TGTGCCAGCAGTCAGAACACTGAAGCTTTCTTT
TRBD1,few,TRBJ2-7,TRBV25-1,CASRKGTGASYEQYF,TGTGCCAGCAGAAAAGGGACAGGGGCCTCCTACGAGCAGTACTTC
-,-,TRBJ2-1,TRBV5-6,CASSLGHSYNEQFF,TGTGCCAGCAGCTTGGGACACTCCTACAATGAGCAGTTCTTC
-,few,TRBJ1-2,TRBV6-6,CASSLDGGYYGYTF,TGTGCCAGCAGTTTGGACGGCGGCTACTATGGCTACACCTTC
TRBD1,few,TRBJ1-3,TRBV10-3,CAIMDRAGNTIYF,TGTGCCATCATGGACAGGGCTGGAAACACCATATATTTT
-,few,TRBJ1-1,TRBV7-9,CASSLSALNTEAFF,TGTGCCAGCAGCTTATCCGCCCTGAACACTGAAGCTTTCTTT
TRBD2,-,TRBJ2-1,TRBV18,CASSYTSGSYMDEQFF,TGTGCCAGCTCGTACACTAGCGGGAGTTATATGGATGAGCAGTTCTTC
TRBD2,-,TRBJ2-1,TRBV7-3,CASSLQAGAPLSYNEQFF,TGTGCCAGCAGCTTACAAGCGGGGGCCCCCTTGTCCTACAATGAGCAGTTCTTC
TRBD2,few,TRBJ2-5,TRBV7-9,CASSLGGDLQETQYF,TGTGCCAGCAGCTTGGGAGGGGACCTACAAGAGACCCAGTACTTC
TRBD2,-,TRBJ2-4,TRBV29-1,CSVAALGGRAYF,TGCAGCGTTGCGGCTTTGGGCGGGAGGGCGTACTTC
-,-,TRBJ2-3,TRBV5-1,CASSPHQDTQYF,TGCGCCAGCAGCCCGCACCAGGATACGCAGTATTTT
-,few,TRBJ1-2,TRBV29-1,CSVTTGRDYGYTF,TGCAGCGTGACCACGGGACGGGACTATGGCTACACCTTC
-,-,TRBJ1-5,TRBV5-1,CASSLNRGDQPQHF,TGCGCCAGCAGCTTGAACCGTGGGGATCAGCCCCAGCATTTT
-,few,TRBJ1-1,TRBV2,CASSLQGNTEAFF,TGTGCCAGCAGTCTACAGGGGAACACTGAAGCTTTCTTT
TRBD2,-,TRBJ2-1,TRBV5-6,CASRRRLAPYNEQFF,TGTGCCAGCAGGCGCAGACTAGCCCCCTACAATGAGCAGTTCTTC